This record looks at one T cell receptor beta chain sequence and its context. Its specificity is unknown. This CDR3 comprises 13 residues. Trimming left V 1 base short and J 6 bases short, with 9 bases between. From germline, CDR1 is MDHEN and CDR2 SYDVKM. The data were taken from a study of OX40 agonist ivuxolimab in advanced cancers. On the study more broadly: Dose-escalation patients suffered from hepatocellular carcinoma, melanoma, renal cell or head and neck cancer. Regarding the study as a whole: Low normalized T-cell clonal expansion was additionally recorded for some nonresponders.

Patients were ineligible given autoimmune disease history or systemic immunosuppression. TCRdb's copy holds only in-frame clones and misses some; the assay was immunoSEQ multiplex PCR. The repertoire consists of over 95,000 clones, with around nine tenths occurring once and the leading ten covering around 0.3%. The starting material was CD4+ or CD8+ T cells sorted from blood, obtained in a trial of the OX40 agonist ivuxolimab. This TCR was sampled from an adult with an advanced solid tumor such as melanoma, head and neck, liver or kidney cancer. The rearrangement links TRBV28 to TRBJ1-2; TRBD1 is a possible D gene (5 bases). The CDR3 sequence: CASSLLGVHGYTF. The CDR3 DNA reads TGTGCCAGCAGTTTATTAGGGGTCCATGGCTACACCTTC.